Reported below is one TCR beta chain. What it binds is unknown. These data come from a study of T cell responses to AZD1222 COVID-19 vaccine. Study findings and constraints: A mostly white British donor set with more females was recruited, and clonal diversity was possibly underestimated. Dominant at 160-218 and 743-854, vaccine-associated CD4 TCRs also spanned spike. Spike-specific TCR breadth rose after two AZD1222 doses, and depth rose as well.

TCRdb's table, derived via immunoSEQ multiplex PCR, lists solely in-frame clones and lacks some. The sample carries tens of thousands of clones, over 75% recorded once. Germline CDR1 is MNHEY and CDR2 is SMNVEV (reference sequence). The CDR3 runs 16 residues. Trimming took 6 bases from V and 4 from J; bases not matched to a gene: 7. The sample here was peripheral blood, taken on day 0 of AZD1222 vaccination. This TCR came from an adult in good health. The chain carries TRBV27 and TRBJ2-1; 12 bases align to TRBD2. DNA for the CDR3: TGTGCCAGCAGCCCCGGGACTAGCGGGTCTTACAATGAGCAGTTCTTC. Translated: CASSPGTSGSYNEQFF.